Listed here is a single T cell receptor beta chain. As yet, its antigen is unknown. The entry originates in a study of T cells in Graves' hyperthyroidism and ophthalmopathy. Findings of the study overall: Within blood appeared most thyroid clonotypes that had expanded above 0.001.

Amplified TCR beta CDR3 regions derived from RNA transcripts. Researchers ran a first-round RT-PCR on the TCR CDR3 using the HTBI primer set. TCRdb independently ran MiXCR on the multiplex PCR reads; one entry per CDR3 protein. Of 500,000 to 600,000 distinct CDR3 sequences in the sample, 16% were seen once. The germline V and J ends were trimmed by 4 bases and 8 bases, with 17 bases remaining between them. The CDR3 extends over 14 amino acids. Germline CDR1 MGHRA, CDR2 YSYEKL. This receptor was obtained from a woman between 18 and 29 years old with Graves' hyperthyroidism. The sample comprised blood. The chain uses TRBV4-1 and TRBJ1-2; possibly TRBD1 for D (6 bases). The CDR3 is CASSPGWGALGYTF. In DNA, the CDR3 is TGCGCCAGCAGCCCTGGTTGGGGGGCCCTCGGCTACACCTTC.